Sequencing of this TCR beta chain was carried out in a study of vaccination effects on CD4 cells after COVID-19. Background on the study: Two doses of BNT162b2 or mRNA-1273 vaccine were administered to participants.

CDR1 is MNHEY and CDR2 is SVGAGI in the germline V gene. V dropped 1 base and J dropped 8; count of bases not matched to a gene: 4. The CDR3 is made up of 14 amino acids. Ahead of sequencing, the ViraFEST assay grew antigen-specific CD4+ T cells using viral peptide pools. Culture proceeded for about 11 days, and CD4+ T cells were then isolated. None of these healthy vaccinees had been infected with SARS-CoV-2 before vaccination. Clones were read by immunoSEQ multiplex PCR, and TCRdb kept only the in-frame ones, dropping some. The sample records approximately 21,000 clones, almost 70% being singletons. For this clone: Its specificity is not known.

The chain couples TRBV6-5 to TRBJ1-2, with TRBD1 matching 10 bases. This clonotype originated in a human donor who received a COVID-19 vaccine. The input for sequencing was CD4+ T cells from PBMCs cultured with HCoV-NL63 spike peptides, taken before COVID-19 vaccination. In nucleotides, the CDR3 is TGTGCCAGCAGTTACTTAGGACAGGGGGGAGGCTACACCTTC. Its translation is CASSYLGQGGGYTF.